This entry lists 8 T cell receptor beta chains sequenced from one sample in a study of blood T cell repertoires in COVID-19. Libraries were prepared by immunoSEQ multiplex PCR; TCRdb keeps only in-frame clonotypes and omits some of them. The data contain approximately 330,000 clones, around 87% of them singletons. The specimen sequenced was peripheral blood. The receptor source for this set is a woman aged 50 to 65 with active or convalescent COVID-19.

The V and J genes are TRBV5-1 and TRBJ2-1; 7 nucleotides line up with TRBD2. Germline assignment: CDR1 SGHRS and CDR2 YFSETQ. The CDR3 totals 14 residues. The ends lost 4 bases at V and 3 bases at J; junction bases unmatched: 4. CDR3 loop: CASSISGNYNEQFF. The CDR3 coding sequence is TGCGCCAGCAGCATCAGCGGGAACTACAATGAGCAGTTCTTC.

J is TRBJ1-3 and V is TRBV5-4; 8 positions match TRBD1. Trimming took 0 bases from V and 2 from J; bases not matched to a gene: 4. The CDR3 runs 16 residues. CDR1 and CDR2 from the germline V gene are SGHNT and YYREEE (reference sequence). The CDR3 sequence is CASSLGTGTAGNTIYF. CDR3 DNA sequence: TGTGCCAGCAGCTTGGGGACAGGGACTGCTGGAAACACCATATATTTT. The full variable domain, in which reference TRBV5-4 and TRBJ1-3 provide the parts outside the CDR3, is ETGVTQSPTHLIKTRGQQVTLRCSSQSGHNTVSWYQQALGQGPQFIFQYYREEENGRGNFPPRFSGLQFPNYSSELNVNALELDDSALYLCASSLGTGTAGNTIYFGEGSWLTVV.

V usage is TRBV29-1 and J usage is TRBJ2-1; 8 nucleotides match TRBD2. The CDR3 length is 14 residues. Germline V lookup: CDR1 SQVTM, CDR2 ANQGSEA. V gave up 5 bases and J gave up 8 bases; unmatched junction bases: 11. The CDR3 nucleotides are TGCAGCGTTATCTTATCGGGAGGGCGCGATGAGCAGTTCTTC. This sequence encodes CSVILSGGRDEQFF.

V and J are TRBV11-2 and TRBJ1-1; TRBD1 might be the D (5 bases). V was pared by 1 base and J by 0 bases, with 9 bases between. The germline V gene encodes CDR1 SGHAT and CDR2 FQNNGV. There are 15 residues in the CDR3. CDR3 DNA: TGTGCCAGCAGCTTAGGGTCGACAGTGAACACTGAAGCTTTCTTT. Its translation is CASSLGSTVNTEAFF.

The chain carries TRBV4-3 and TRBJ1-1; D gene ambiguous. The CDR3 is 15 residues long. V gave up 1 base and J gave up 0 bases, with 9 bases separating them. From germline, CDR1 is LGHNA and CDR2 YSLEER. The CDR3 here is CASSQVVSVNTEAFF. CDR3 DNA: TGCGCCAGCAGCCAAGTGGTCAGTGTGAACACTGAAGCTTTCTTT.

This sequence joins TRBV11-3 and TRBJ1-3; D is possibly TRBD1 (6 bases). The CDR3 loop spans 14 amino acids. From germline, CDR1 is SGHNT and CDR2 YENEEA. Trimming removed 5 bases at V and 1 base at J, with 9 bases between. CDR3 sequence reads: CASSPDSSGNTIYF. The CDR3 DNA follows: TGTGCCAGCAGCCCGGACAGTTCTGGAAACACCATATATTTT.

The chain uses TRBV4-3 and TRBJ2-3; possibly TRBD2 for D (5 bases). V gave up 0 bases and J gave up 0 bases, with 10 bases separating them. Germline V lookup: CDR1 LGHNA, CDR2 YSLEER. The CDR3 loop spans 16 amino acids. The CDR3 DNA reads TGCGCCAGCAGCCAAGATCGGGGTTCTAGCACAGATACGCAGTATTTT. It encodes CASSQDRGSSTDTQYF.

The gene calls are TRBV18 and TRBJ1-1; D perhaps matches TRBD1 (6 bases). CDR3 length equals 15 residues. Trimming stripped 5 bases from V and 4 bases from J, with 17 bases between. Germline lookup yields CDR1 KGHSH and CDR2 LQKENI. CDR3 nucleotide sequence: TGTGCCAGCTCAATCCTCGGGACACCTGGCACTGAAGCTTTCTTT. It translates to CASSILGTPGTEAFF.